The 30 T cell receptor beta chains below come from one sample, sequenced in a study of T cell responses to AZD1222 COVID-19 vaccine. Measured with immunoSEQ multiplex PCR; TCRdb has only the in-frame clones, and not every one. The table records some 72,000 clones, approximately 90% of them present only once. Sequenced material: peripheral blood, taken on day 0 of MenACWY control vaccination. These receptors all come from an adult in good health.

The genes are TRBV7-2 and TRBJ1-1; D is unresolved. CDR3 length: 13 amino acids. Germline CDR1 and CDR2: SGHTA and FQGNSA. Trimming stripped 2 bases from V and 11 bases from J, with 15 bases between. CDR3 sequence (DNA): TGTGCCAGCAGCTTAATAGGGCGGAGGATGGCTTTCTTT. It is translated as CASSLIGRRMAFF.

The V call is TRBV7-8, the J call TRBJ1-4; unclear D gene. The CDR3 loop spans 14 amino acids. V lost 1 base and J lost 13, with 16 bases in between. The germline V gene encodes CDR1 SGHVS and CDR2 FQNEAQ. The CDR3 protein is CASSLDFGEEVLFF. In nucleotides, the CDR3 is TGTGCCAGCAGCTTAGATTTCGGGGAGGAGGTACTGTTTTTT.

This clone was picked up one time. The V call is TRBV5-4, the J call TRBJ2-2; D call uncertain. There are 11 residues in the CDR3. V dropped 4 bases and J dropped 5 bases, with 3 bases sitting between them. CDR1 is SGHNT and CDR2 is YYREEE in the germline V gene (reference sequence). CDR3 sequence reads: CASSRTGELFF. CDR3 bases: TGTGCCAGCAGCCGGACCGGGGAGCTGTTTTTT.

V is TRBV28 and J is TRBJ1-6, with unresolved D. The CDR3 consists of 15 residues. Trimming took 2 bases from V and 5 from J, leaving 10 bases between them. CDR1 MDHEN and CDR2 SYDVKM come from the germline V gene. The chain's CDR3 is CASSLEADNNSPLHF. CDR3 DNA: TGTGCCAGCAGTTTAGAGGCAGATAATAATTCACCCCTCCACTTT.

The chain carries TRBV18 and TRBJ2-5; D remains unclear. CDR3 length: 15 amino acids. Germline V gene data show CDR1 as KGHSH and CDR2 as LQKENI. Trimming took 4 bases from V and 2 from J, leaving 14 bases between them. CDR3 coding DNA: TGTGCCAGCTCACTGGTCGGGCAGATTCAAGAGACCCAGTACTTC. It codes for CASSLVGQIQETQYF.

The chain combines TRBV13 with TRBJ2-7, with D uncertain. Per the germline V gene, CDR1 is PRHDT and CDR2 is FYEKMQ (reference sequence). This CDR3 contains 11 residues. Trimming pared 1 base from V and 7 bases from J, leaving 5 bases between. CDR3 DNA sequence: TGTGCCAGCAGCTTAGCGCAAGAGCAGTACTTC. This sequence encodes CASSLAQEQYF.

V usage is TRBV7-8 and J usage is TRBJ2-1; D not resolved. The germline gives CDR1 SGHVS, CDR2 FQNEAQ. V lost 5 bases, J lost 8 bases, and 13 bases lay in between. This CDR3 has 13 residues. The CDR3 coding sequence is TGTGCCAGCAGCACCCCGAGAACAGATGAGCAGTTCTTC. This gives the protein CASSTPRTDEQFF.

The genes are TRBV10-3 and TRBJ2-1; 14 bases align to TRBD2. V gave up 6 bases and J gave up 6 bases; unmatched junction bases: 4. Germline loops: CDR1 ENHRY, CDR2 SYGVKD. The CDR3 loop spans 15 amino acids. For the CDR3, the DNA is TGTGCCATCAGATCGACTAGCGGGGGGGCCAATGAGCAGTTCTTC. Its translation is CAIRSTSGGANEQFF.

The chain has TRBV9 and TRBJ2-1, with D possibly called TRBD1 or TRBD2 (5 bases each). V gave up 1 base and J gave up 3 bases, with 26 bases separating them. CDR3 length: 20 residues. Germline lookup yields CDR1 SGDLS and CDR2 YYNGEE. The CDR3 bases are TGTGCCAGCAGCGTAACCGACCAGCCCGGGGCCGGAATTAACTACAATGAGCAGTTCTTC. It codes for CASSVTDQPGAGINYNEQFF.

The chain links TRBV12-5 to TRBJ2-7; D gene ambiguous. V was clipped by 7 bases and J by 2 bases, with 9 bases between them. Germline V gene data show CDR1 as LGHNT and CDR2 as FRNRAP. The CDR3 is 12 residues long. CDR3 amino acids: CASAEQTYEQYF. CDR3 coding DNA: TGTGCTAGTGCGGAACAGACCTACGAGCAGTACTTC.

The chain has TRBV18 and TRBJ2-6; D gene uncertain. Germline V gene sequence: CDR1 KGHSH, CDR2 LQKENI. V lost 4 bases and J lost 0, with 7 bases in between. CDR3 length equals 15 residues. CDR3 region: CASSQSASGANVLTF. CDR3 DNA sequence: TGTGCCAGCTCACAATCAGCCTCTGGGGCCAACGTCCTGACTTTC.

The rearrangement links TRBV6-2 or TRBV6-3 to TRBJ2-1; 12 bases line up with TRBD2. The CDR3 has 17 residues. From germline, CDR1 is MNHEY and CDR2 SVGEGT. V shed 6 bases and J 1 base; nucleotides not matched to a gene: 7. The CDR3 nucleotides read TGTGCCAGCAGCGACCGGACTAGCGGGATTTCCTACAATGAGCAGTTCTTC. It is translated as CASSDRTSGISYNEQFF.

The chain couples TRBV28 to TRBJ1-6; D is possibly TRBD1 (5 bases). V was pared by 5 bases and J by 12 bases, with 20 bases between. CDR1 is MDHEN, CDR2 SYDVKM, per germline. The CDR3 runs 15 residues. The CDR3 sequence: CASSPAGTSYRPLHF. The CDR3 coding sequence is TGTGCCAGCAGTCCGGCCGGGACCTCCTACAGACCCCTCCACTTT.

This chain uses TRBV3-1 (or the pseudogene TRBV3-2) with TRBJ2-2; 10 positions agree with TRBD1. This CDR3 spans 16 amino acids. Germline V gene sequence: CDR1 LGHDT, CDR2 YNNKEL (reference sequence). Unmatched junction bases numbered 4, after V lost 1 base and J lost 5 bases. This chain's CDR3 is CASSQAGTGDTGELFF. Written as DNA, the CDR3 is TGTGCCAGCAGCCAAGCCGGGACAGGGGATACCGGGGAGCTGTTTTTT.

This chain links TRBV6-5 with TRBJ2-5; D not certain. From germline, CDR1 is MNHEY and CDR2 SVGAGI. The CDR3 runs 11 residues. Trimming stripped 6 bases from V and 5 bases from J, with 7 bases between. The CDR3 reads CASSSRETQYF. The CDR3 region has the DNA TGTGCCAGCAGCTCTCGTGAGACCCAGTACTTC.

This rearrangement joins TRBV3-1 (or the pseudogene TRBV3-2) to TRBJ2-2, with D unresolved. The V end lost 1 base, the J end lost 6 bases, and 3 bases lay between the germline ends. The length of the CDR3 is 12 residues. Looked up from germline, CDR1 is LGHDT and CDR2 is YNNKEL (reference sequence). The CDR3 bases are TGTGCCAGCAGCCAAGGTCCCGGGGAGCTGTTTTTT. It specifies CASSQGPGELFF.

The J gene is TRBJ2-5, the V gene TRBV21-1; TRBD2, the D gene given by the table, was not confirmed from the DNA. TRBV21-1 is deemed a pseudogene. The CDR3 covers 15 residues. CDR3 loop: CASSRKCREGETQYF. As DNA, the CDR3 is TGTGCCAGCAGCAGGAAGTGCAGGGAGGGAGAGACCCAGTACTTC.

V usage is TRBV7-2 and J usage is TRBJ2-5; 8 bases are shared with TRBD2. Germline assignment: CDR1 SGHTA and CDR2 FQGNSA. The trim removed 5 bases at V and 2 bases at J, leaving 4 bases unmatched. The CDR3 has 14 residues. The CDR3 bases are TGTGCCAGCAGCCAAACTAGCGGACAAGAGACCCAGTACTTC. Translating it yields CASSQTSGQETQYF.

This chain uses TRBV30 with TRBJ1-2; 10 bases match TRBD1. This CDR3 is built from 14 residues. CDR1 and CDR2 (germline): GTSNPN, SVGIG (reference sequence). The V gene end was trimmed by 4 bases and the J gene end by 10 bases; junction bases not matched to a gene: 12. CDR3 in DNA: TGTGCCTGGAAGGCGGGGACAGGGGACACGGTCTACACCTTC. Translation gives CAWKAGTGDTVYTF.

The chain employs TRBV14 and TRBJ1-6; D perhaps matches TRBD1 (5 bases). V was shortened by 0 bases and J by 10 bases, with 10 bases between the two germline ends. The germline V gene has CDR1 SGHDN and CDR2 FVKESK. The CDR3 has 14 amino acids. The CDR3 reads CASSQEAKGSPLHF. The CDR3, as DNA: TGTGCCAGCAGCCAAGAGGCCAAGGGGTCACCCCTCCACTTT.

The V and J genes are TRBV24-1 and TRBJ1-4, with 12 bases fitting TRBD1. The V gene end was trimmed by 3 bases and the J gene end by 9 bases; junction bases not matched to a gene: 4. The germline V gene encodes CDR1 KGHDR and CDR2 SFDVKD. The CDR3 consists of 15 residues. Here the CDR3 DNA reads TGTGCCACCAGTGATGGGACAGGGGGCGCGCAAAAACTGTTTTTT. Its protein product is CATSDGTGGAQKLFF.

The chain recombines TRBV6-5 with TRBJ1-6; possible D gene TRBD1, 5 bases. This CDR3 spans 13 amino acids. CDR1 and CDR2 (germline): MNHEY, SVGAGI. V lost 8 bases and J lost 5, with 10 bases in between. Here the CDR3 DNA reads TGTGCCAGCCACCGACAGAATAATTCACCCCTCCACTTT. Amino acids: CASHRQNNSPLHF.

The V and J genes are TRBV5-1 and TRBJ2-5, with 7 bases that match TRBD1. Per germline, CDR1 SGHRS and CDR2 YFSETQ. V was clipped by 0 bases and J by 1 base; unmatched bases: 6. The CDR3 sequence is 16 residues long. The CDR3 spells CASSLGGQWGQETQYF. The DNA of the CDR3 is TGCGCCAGCAGCTTGGGGGGACAGTGGGGCCAAGAGACCCAGTACTTC. Based on the CDR3 plus reference TRBV5-1 and TRBJ2-5, the full variable domain is KAGVTQTPRYLIKTRGQQVTLSCSPISGHRSVSWYQQTPGQGLQFLFEYFSETQRNKGNFPGRFSGRQFSNSRSEMNVSTLELGDSALYLCASSLGGQWGQETQYFGPGTRLLVL.

The V gene is TRBV5-6, the J gene TRBJ2-7; D call uncertain. Germline CDR1 is SGHDT and CDR2 is YYEEEE. Trimming stripped 4 bases from V and 9 bases from J, with 23 bases between. The CDR3 contains 15 residues. In DNA form, the CDR3 reads TGTGCCAGCAGCCGCCGCTTGGCTCGGCCTTTAGGGCAGTACTTC. Translating gives CASSRRLARPLGQYF.

This rearrangement joins TRBV11-2 to TRBJ2-7; D is perhaps TRBD2 (6 bases). Germline V gives CDR1 SGHAT, CDR2 FQNNGV. The V gene lost 2 bases and the J gene lost 5 bases, with 19 bases spanning the gap. The CDR3 runs to 16 residues. CDR3 protein: CASSLTILASSNEQYF. The CDR3, as DNA: TGTGCCAGCAGCTTAACCATACTAGCCTCTAGTAACGAGCAGTACTTC.

This chain connects TRBV7-2 to TRBJ1-5; 9 positions match TRBD1. The CDR3 is 15 residues long. The V gene end was trimmed by 3 bases and the J gene end by 7 bases; junction bases not matched to a gene: 7. From germline, CDR1 is SGHTA and CDR2 FQGNSA. Written as DNA, the CDR3 is TGTGCCAGCAGCTTGGGACAGGGAGGAGGCCAGCCCCAGCATTTT. Protein sequence: CASSLGQGGGQPQHF.

The chain links TRBV7-2 to TRBJ1-6; the match to TRBD1 covers 7 bases. V was clipped by 5 bases and J by 8 bases; unmatched bases: 3. Germline V gene data show CDR1 as SGHTA and CDR2 as FQGNSA. CDR3 size: 13 residues. CDR3 bases: TGTGCCAGCAGCAGCCAGGGGGATTCACCCCTCCACTTT. Its protein is CASSSQGDSPLHF.

The chain carries TRBV15 and TRBJ2-5; 8 bases agree with TRBD2. V shed 3 bases and J 0 bases; nucleotides not matched to a gene: 6. The CDR3 spans 16 residues. Looked up from germline, CDR1 is LNHNV and CDR2 is YYDKDF (reference sequence). The CDR3 coding sequence is TGTGCCACCAGCAGTAGCGGGGCGGGGAACCAAGAGACCCAGTACTTC. Amino acids: CATSSSGAGNQETQYF.

Note on this clone: This sample also contains other DNA sequences that code for the same CDR3. This rearrangement joins TRBV2 to TRBJ1-3, with 10 bases matching TRBD1. The CDR3 totals 14 residues. J lost 4 bases, V lost 6 bases, and 3 bases had no gene match. Germline lookup yields CDR1 SNHLY and CDR2 FYNNEI. The CDR3 bases are TGTGCCAGCAGCGGGACAGGGGCGGGAAACACCATATATTTT. This sequence encodes CASSGTGAGNTIYF.

The rearrangement uses TRBV28 and TRBJ1-1, with D possibly TRBD1 on 6 matching bases. Germline V gives CDR1 MDHEN, CDR2 SYDVKM. The length of the CDR3 is 13 residues. V shed 3 bases and J shed 4 bases, with 9 bases lying between them. The CDR3 loop is CASSFSGVTEAFF. CDR3 DNA sequence: TGTGCCAGCAGTTTCTCAGGGGTCACTGAAGCTTTCTTT.